The 22 T cell receptor beta chains reported below all come from one sample, sequenced in a study of CD8 T cells in ankylosing spondylitis. TCRdb fed the 5' RACE reads into MiXCR, producing one record per CDR3 protein. The sample consists of 350,000 to 400,000 distinct CDR3 sequences, about 20% of them appearing once. Sequences were obtained from blood, either unsorted or a sorted T cell fraction (not recorded which). Every receptor here comes from a male donor with ankylosing spondylitis or in good health (not recorded which).

The rearrangement joins TRBV4-1 to TRBJ2-3; possibly TRBD1 or TRBD2 for D (5 bases each). This CDR3 has 16 residues. The V end was cut by 4 bases, the J end by 3 bases, with 17 bases between. The V gene's germline CDR1 is MGHRA and CDR2 YSYEKL. The CDR3 sequence: CASSPLGVRRTDTQYF. The CDR3 nucleotides are TGCGCCAGCAGCCCGCTGGGGGTCCGACGGACAGATACGCAGTATTTT.

The chain employs TRBV30 and TRBJ2-3; no reliable D call. V was pared by 0 bases and J by 5 bases, with 9 bases between. This CDR3 comprises 13 residues. Germline V gene lookup returns CDR1 GTSNPN and CDR2 SVGIG (reference sequence). The CDR3 nucleotides are TGTGCCTGGAGTGTAAACAGCTTAGATACGCAGTATTTT. Protein: CAWSVNSLDTQYF.

The chain joins TRBV5-6 to TRBJ2-2; TRBD2 aligns across 9 bases. The CDR3 consists of 16 residues. J gave up 5 bases and V 4 bases, and 9 bases lay outside the gene matches. The V gene's germline CDR1 is SGHDT and CDR2 YYEEEE. The CDR3: CASSRWGLATTGELFF. The CDR3 nucleotides read TGTGCCAGCAGCCGATGGGGACTAGCCACAACCGGGGAGCTGTTTTTT. Full variable domain (rest looked up from reference TRBV5-6 and TRBJ2-2): DAGVTQSPTHLIKTRGQQVTLRCSPKSGHDTVSWYQQALGQGPQFIFQYYEEEERQRGNFPDRFSGHQFPNYSSELNVNALLLGDSALYLCASSRWGLATTGELFFGEGSRLTVL.

J is TRBJ2-6 and V is TRBV10-3, with 13 bases aligning to TRBD2. In germline, CDR1 is ENHRY, CDR2 SYGVKD. V trimming: 4 bases; J trimming: 3 bases; junction bases outside the gene matches: 9. The CDR3 consists of 19 residues. The CDR3 sequence is CAISAAGLAGVVGANVLTF. The CDR3 region has the DNA TGTGCCATCAGTGCTGCCGGACTAGCGGGGGTTGTTGGGGCCAACGTCCTGACTTTC.

The V call is TRBV2, the J call TRBJ2-7; 9 nucleotides line up with TRBD1. Germline V gene lookup returns CDR1 SNHLY and CDR2 FYNNEI. The V gene end was trimmed by 5 bases and the J gene end by 3 bases; junction bases not matched to a gene: 8. CDR3 length: 15 amino acids. For the CDR3, the DNA is TGTGCCAGCAGTATTGCCGGGACAGGGAGCTACGAGCAGTACTTC. This translates into CASSIAGTGSYEQYF.

V usage is TRBV27 and J usage is TRBJ2-1; a weak D match, TRBD1 (6 bases). The CDR3 has 15 amino acids. Looked up from germline, CDR1 is MNHEY and CDR2 is SMNVEV (reference sequence). Deletions cut 2 bases from V and 6 bases from J, with 14 bases between. The CDR3 nucleotides read TGTGCCAGCAGTTTAAATCCAGGGGCCACCAATGAGCAGTTCTTC. Translation gives CASSLNPGATNEQFF.

V usage is TRBV11-2 and J usage is TRBJ2-3; TRBD1 matches at 12 bases. The trim removed 5 bases at V and 2 bases at J, leaving 5 bases unmatched. This CDR3 region has 16 residues. CDR1 SGHAT and CDR2 FQNNGV come from the germline V gene. This CDR3 is CASSGLGQGATDTQYF. The CDR3 bases are TGTGCCAGCAGCGGCCTGGGACAGGGGGCCACAGATACGCAGTATTTT. Filled out from reference TRBV11-2 and TRBJ2-3, the complete variable domain reads EAGVAQSPRYKIIEKRQSVAFWCNPISGHATLYWYQQILGQGPKLLIQFQNNGVVDDSQLPKDRFSAERLKGVDSTLKIQPAKLEDSAVYLCASSGLGQGATDTQYFGPGTRLTVL.

This chain links TRBV5-6 with TRBJ2-2; D call uncertain. There are 16 residues in the CDR3. Looked up from germline, CDR1 is SGHDT and CDR2 is YYEEEE. With 2 bases removed from V and 0 bases from J, the gap between germline ends came to 11 bases. As DNA, the CDR3 is TGTGCCAGCAGCTTCTATAGCAGCCCGAACACCGGGGAGCTGTTTTTT. This codes for CASSFYSSPNTGELFF. The full variable domain, with the rest looked up from reference TRBV5-6 and TRBJ2-2, is DAGVTQSPTHLIKTRGQQVTLRCSPKSGHDTVSWYQQALGQGPQFIFQYYEEEERQRGNFPDRFSGHQFPNYSSELNVNALLLGDSALYLCASSFYSSPNTGELFFGEGSRLTVL.

This clonotype has just a few counts. The chain uses TRBV4-2 and TRBJ2-5; 10 nucleotides line up with TRBD1. Germline lookup yields CDR1 LGHNA and CDR2 YNFKEQ. J was trimmed by 2 bases and V by 0 bases; bases with no gene match: 3. The CDR3 covers 16 residues. The CDR3 region has the DNA TGTGCCAGCAGCCAAGATGGGACAGGGGTGCAAGAGACCCAGTACTTC. Its translation is CASSQDGTGVQETQYF.

The V and J genes are TRBV18 and TRBJ2-3; 9 nucleotides align to TRBD2. V was pared by 0 bases and J by 6 bases, with 10 bases of the junction left unmatched. The CDR3 consists of 17 residues. Per the germline V gene, CDR1 is KGHSH and CDR2 is LQKENI. The CDR3 sequence is CASSPPFRGGAEDTQYF. As DNA, the CDR3 is TGTGCCAGCTCACCACCGTTTCGCGGGGGGGCCGAGGATACGCAGTATTTT.

This clonotype has a handful of counts. The chain combines TRBV19 with TRBJ1-1; no clear D gene. CDR1 is LNHDA, CDR2 SQIVND, per germline (reference sequence). The V gene lost 3 bases and the J gene lost 1 base, with 9 bases spanning the gap. The CDR3 spans 14 residues. The CDR3 protein is CASSIVQANTEAFF. The CDR3 DNA reads as TGTGCCAGTAGTATTGTCCAGGCGAACACTGAAGCTTTCTTT.

This clonotype appeared a few times. The V call is TRBV5-8, the J call TRBJ2-5; possibly TRBD1 for D (6 bases). CDR1 and CDR2 (germline): SGHTS, YDEGEE. Trimming shortened V by 4 bases and J by 4 bases, and 17 bases separated the two germline ends. CDR3 length equals 15 residues. CDR3 in amino acids: CASSMGQSAGETQYF. In DNA, the CDR3 is TGTGCCAGCAGCATGGGACAATCGGCAGGAGAGACCCAGTACTTC.

The chain recombines TRBV28 with TRBJ2-7, with 15 bases that match TRBD2. Trimming removed 8 bases from V and 4 bases from J; junction bases left unmatched: 6. Germline V gene lookup returns CDR1 MDHEN and CDR2 SYDVKM. The CDR3 sequence is 15 residues long. The CDR3 loop is CASERTSGGAYEQYF. CDR3 DNA: TGTGCCAGCGAGAGGACTAGCGGGGGGGCGTACGAGCAGTACTTC. Full variable domain (remainder filled in from reference TRBV28 and TRBJ2-7): DVKVTQSSRYLVKRTGEKVFLECVQDMDHENMFWYRQDPGLGLRLIYFSYDVKMKEKGDIPEGYSVSREKKERFSLILESASTNQTSMYLCASERTSGGAYEQYFGPGTRLTVT.

The chain recombines TRBV7-9 with TRBJ2-5; TRBD2 matches 11 bases. J was trimmed by 5 bases and V by 4 bases; bases with no gene match: 3. The length of the CDR3 is 14 residues. Germline loops: CDR1 SEHNR, CDR2 FQNEAQ (reference sequence). The CDR3 sequence is CASSSPSGGETQYF. CDR3 sequence (DNA): TGTGCCAGCAGCTCTCCTAGCGGGGGGGAGACCCAGTACTTC.

The chain uses TRBV2 and TRBJ2-3; D uncertain. The CDR3 consists of 11 residues. The germline V gene has CDR1 SNHLY and CDR2 FYNNEI. The V gene lost 4 bases and the J gene lost 13 bases, with 12 bases spanning the gap. DNA for the CDR3: TGTGCCAGCAGTGGATTCCAGGTTAAGTATTTT. Translating gives CASSGFQVKYF.

This clonotype appeared a few times. The chain uses TRBV6-5 and TRBJ2-5, with a possible D match to TRBD2 (6 bases). The germline gives CDR1 MNHEY, CDR2 SVGAGI. This CDR3 contains 16 residues. V lost 0 bases and J lost 5, with 16 bases in between. The CDR3 loop is CASSYSPSSRGETQYF. The CDR3 DNA is TGTGCCAGCAGTTACTCTCCCTCTAGCCGGGGGGAGACCCAGTACTTC.

This clonotype has more than one count but fewer than ten. The V call is TRBV6-1, the J call TRBJ2-7; unclear D gene. Germline CDR1 and CDR2: MNHNS and SASEGT. The CDR3 contains 13 residues. V lost 5 bases and J 3 bases, leaving 11 bases between the germline ends. In DNA, the CDR3 is TGTGCCAGCAGTCAGGACGGATTCTACGAGCAGTACTTC. Translating it yields CASSQDGFYEQYF.

The V call is TRBV20-1, the J call TRBJ2-7; D uncertain. V was pared by 5 bases and J by 3 bases, with 14 bases between. The CDR3 runs to 13 residues. Germline lookup yields CDR1 DFQATT and CDR2 SNEGSKA (reference sequence). The CDR3 DNA is TGCAGTGCTCTTTCCCAGGTTTTCTACGAGCAGTACTTC. Encoded protein: CSALSQVFYEQYF.

This clonotype was seen a handful of times. The genes are TRBV28 and TRBJ2-3; D may be TRBD1 (5 bases). CDR3 length equals 15 residues. V was trimmed by 10 bases and J by 2 bases, leaving 19 bases between them. CDR1 is MDHEN and CDR2 is SYDVKM in the germline V gene. Here the CDR3 DNA reads TGTGCCACTAGACTGGACACAGTAGTCACAGATACGCAGTATTTT. As protein: CATRLDTVVTDTQYF.

The rearrangement links TRBV20-1 to TRBJ2-7, with 11 bases matching TRBD2. Germline CDR1 is DFQATT and CDR2 is SNEGSKA (reference sequence). J lost 4 bases, V lost 2 bases, and 4 bases had no gene match. The CDR3 length is 14 residues. This CDR3 is CSARQTSGGYEQYF. CDR3 sequence (DNA): TGCAGTGCTAGACAAACTAGCGGGGGTTACGAGCAGTACTTC.

This clonotype was observed a few times. The chain joins TRBV28 to TRBJ2-7, with TRBD2 identical over 10 bases. After removal of 4 bases from V and 3 bases from J, the junction contained 12 bases not matched to a gene. The V gene's germline CDR1 is MDHEN and CDR2 SYDVKM. The CDR3 sequence is 17 residues long. CDR3 nucleotides: TGTGCCAGCAGTTACCATCAAGGACTAGCGGACCACTACGAGCAGTACTTC. It specifies CASSYHQGLADHYEQYF.

The chain recombines TRBV12-3 or TRBV12-4 with TRBJ2-7; D may be TRBD2 (7 bases). The CDR3 is made up of 15 amino acids. The V end was cut by 5 bases, the J end by 6 bases, with 20 bases between. The DNA for the CDR3 is TGTGCCAGCAGTGCCACGCCGGGGGGCCAGGTCGAGCAGTACTTC. This encodes CASSATPGGQVEQYF.